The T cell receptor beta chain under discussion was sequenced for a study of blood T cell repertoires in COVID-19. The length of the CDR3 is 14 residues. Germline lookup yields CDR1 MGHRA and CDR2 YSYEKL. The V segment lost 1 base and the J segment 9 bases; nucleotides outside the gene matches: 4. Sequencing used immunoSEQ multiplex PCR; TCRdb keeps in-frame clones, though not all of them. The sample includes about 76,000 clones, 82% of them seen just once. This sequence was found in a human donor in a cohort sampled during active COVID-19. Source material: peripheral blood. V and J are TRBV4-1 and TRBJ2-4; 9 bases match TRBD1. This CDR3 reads CASSQGDRVGIQYF. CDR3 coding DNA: TGCGCCAGCAGCCAAGGGGACAGGGTCGGCATTCAGTACTTC.